These 5 T cell receptor beta chains were all obtained from the same sample, sequenced in a study of T-cell memory formation after mild COVID-19. In TCRdb, the 5' RACE reads were re-called with MiXCR into one record per CDR3 protein. The sample holds over 450,000 distinct CDR3 sequences, 20% seen once. Sequencing was done on a sample of PBMCs or a T cell subset sorted from them (not recorded which). The receptors here all came from an adult woman who had mild COVID-19 (a few samples of this study predate the infection). Cell type and time point are not known.

The rearrangement uses TRBV5-4 and TRBJ2-1; tentative D call: TRBD2 (6 bases). Per germline, CDR1 SGHNT and CDR2 YYREEE (reference sequence). V lost 1 base and J lost 2, with 13 bases in between. This CDR3 comprises 16 residues. The CDR3 DNA reads TGTGCCAGCAGCTTGTCGTACGGGGGAACCTACAATGAGCAGTTCTTC. Translation gives CASSLSYGGTYNEQFF.

V and J are TRBV7-8 and TRBJ2-7, with 13 nucleotides matching TRBD2. V lost 3 bases, J lost 9 bases, and 8 bases stayed unmatched. The germline V gene encodes CDR1 SGHVS and CDR2 FQNEAQ. The length of the CDR3 is 15 residues. For the CDR3, the DNA is TGTGCCAGCAGCTTCCGGACTAGCGGGAGTGTTGCGCAGTACTTC. Its translation is CASSFRTSGSVAQYF. Full variable domain (missing parts from reference TRBV7-8 and TRBJ2-7): GAGVSQSPRYKVAKRGQDVALRCDPISGHVSLFWYQQALGQGPEFLTYFQNEAQLDKSGLPSDRFFAERPEGSVSTLKIQRTQQEDSAVYLCASSFRTSGSVAQYFGPGTRLTVT.

The chain combines TRBV20-1 with TRBJ2-7; 10 bases align to TRBD2. The V gene end was trimmed by 3 bases and the J gene end by 9 bases; junction bases not matched to a gene: 11. Germline CDR1 DFQATT, CDR2 SNEGSKA (reference sequence). CDR3 size: 14 residues. CDR3 in amino acids: CSASLSSGSKGQYF. CDR3 sequence (DNA): TGCAGTGCTAGTTTGTCTAGCGGGAGTAAAGGGCAGTACTTC.

A few counts support this clonotype. This chain connects TRBV20-1 to TRBJ2-5; D call uncertain. Germline CDR1 is DFQATT and CDR2 is SNEGSKA (reference sequence). The CDR3 has 15 amino acids. Trimming removed 0 bases at V and 3 bases at J, with 14 bases between. The CDR3 DNA sequence: TGCAGTGCTAGAGATCCTTTTAAAGGGAAAGAGACCCAGTACTTC. This codes for CSARDPFKGKETQYF.

V is TRBV7-6 and J is TRBJ2-3; D gene unclear. Germline CDR1 reads SGHVS; CDR2 reads FNYEAQ. The CDR3 sequence is 14 residues long. V lost 0 bases, J lost 4 bases, and 8 bases lay in between. CDR3 in DNA: TGTGCCAGCAGCTTAGCCGAACTCGCAGATACGCAGTATTTT. Its translation: CASSLAELADTQYF.